This entry lists 4 T cell receptor beta chains sequenced from one sample in a study of T cells in Graves' hyperthyroidism and ophthalmopathy. RNA transcripts provided the source from which TCR beta CDR3 regions were amplified. An initial round of RT-PCR targeting the TCR CDR3 relied on the HTBI primer set. Via MiXCR, TCRdb re-called the multiplex PCR reads, giving one row per CDR3 protein. The data contain hundreds of thousands of distinct CDR3 sequences, over 15% of them seen just once; the ten biggest clones take up 15% to 20%. Specimen: blood. Source of these receptors: a woman aged 18-35 years with Graves' hyperthyroidism.

This clonotype was observed at least ten times. CDR3 amino acids: CASSWLAVNEQFF. The CDR3 DNA sequence: TGTGCCAGCAGTTGGCTAGCGGTCAATGAGCAGTTCTTC. The rearrangement uses TRBV12-3 or TRBV12-4 and TRBJ2-1; the match to TRBD2 covers 7 bases. The CDR3 totals 13 residues. V gave up 4 bases and J gave up 6 bases; unmatched junction bases: 3.

The chain couples TRBV2 to TRBJ1-3; D ambiguous. The germline CDR1 and CDR2 sequences are SNHLY and FYNNEI. The CDR3 extends over 15 amino acids. Trimming took 6 bases from V and 0 from J, leaving 12 bases between them. The CDR3 sequence is CASSLLASSGNTIYF. Here the CDR3 DNA reads TGTGCCAGCAGCCTTTTGGCCTCCTCTGGAAACACCATATATTTT.

This clonotype was recorded many times. J is TRBJ2-7 and V is TRBV20-1; 12 positions match TRBD2. Losses at the gene ends were 0 bases for V and 2 bases for J; bases not matched to a gene: 5. Germline assignment: CDR1 DFQATT and CDR2 SNEGSKA (reference sequence). The CDR3 covers 16 residues. The chain's CDR3 is CSARDPRLAGAYEQYF. The CDR3 DNA reads as TGCAGTGCTAGAGATCCCCGACTAGCGGGGGCCTACGAGCAGTACTTC.

This clonotype was recorded many times. This chain joins TRBV7-2 and TRBJ2-7; 7 bases fit TRBD2. V shed 5 bases, J shed 6 bases, and the junction held 10 bases outside the gene matches. Per the germline V gene, CDR1 is SGHTA and CDR2 is FQGNSA. The CDR3 length is 14 residues. Written as DNA, the CDR3 is TGTGCCAGCAGCGGAGGACTAGGCCCTGGCGAGCAGTACTTC. Translating it yields CASSGGLGPGEQYF.